These T cell receptor beta chains were read from a single sample in a study of blood T cell repertoires in COVID-19. Measured with immunoSEQ multiplex PCR; TCRdb has only the in-frame clones, and not every one. The sample lists over 150,000 clones, about 85% occurring once. The sample was peripheral blood. These TCRs come from a man of 80 years or more with COVID-19, enrolled during active disease. The CDR3 runs from the conserved cysteine through the conserved F or W. D genes are given only for firm matches. Clone size, where shown, is once, few, many, or a class for clones that have expanded.

v_gene,abundance,d_gene,CDR3aa
TRBV11-2,NA,TRBD1,CASSPGQVNEQFF
TRBV18,once,NA,CASSTDTQYF
TRBV6-5,NA,TRBD1,CASRRRQGSNQPQHF
TRBV28,NA,TRBD1,CASSVDRVGGGYTF
TRBV4-2,NA,NA,CASSEGSYNSPLHF
TRBV6-2/TRBV6-3,NA,NA,CASSYGAGIDYEQYF
TRBV2,NA,TRBD1,CASRTTGNYEQYF
TRBV4-2,NA,NA,CASSQDGVRRAEAFF
TRBV6-5,NA,TRBD1,CASVRDSGNTEAFF
TRBV5-8,NA,TRBD1,CASSLRQGRETQYF
TRBV18,NA,NA,CASSPRQPKTTEAFF
TRBV18,NA,TRBD1,CASSPLVGQEAEAFF
TRBV21-1,NA,NA,CASTLDRVTPGNTIYF
TRBV9,NA,TRBD1,CASSVATGVVGYEQYF
TRBV9,NA,NA,CASSRGTAGGQKLFF
TRBV4-1,NA,NA,CASSLRQARDTQYF
TRBV12-3/TRBV12-4,NA,NA,CASSSLANYGYTF
TRBV9,NA,NA,CASSVDVGVQPQHF
TRBV10-3,NA,NA,CAAQGNYGYTF
TRBV10-3,NA,NA,CAIDLIGEEANEKLFF
TRBV5-1,once,NA,CASSLGGGFSYGYTF
TRBV7-9,NA,NA,CASSLGTYGYTF